The sample holds a few counts of the clone carrying this T cell receptor (beta chain). CFSE-labeled responder cells (about 200,000) were plated with about 200,000 irradiated, violet-dye-labeled stimulator cells. The data were obtained in a study of graft-versus-host responses after intestinal transplantation. Overall study context: Induction using anti-thymocyte globulin, followed by tacrolimus and steroids for two to four years, was given to all recipients.

The protocol was immunoSEQ multiplex PCR, while the TCRdb copy is restricted to in-frame clones and leaves out a portion. In the table there are around 20,000 clones, roughly 30% of which are singletons. This TCR was sampled from a human patient who received an intestinal transplant. This specimen consisted of alloreactive CD8+ T cells from a mixed lymphocyte reaction culture, obtained before intestinal transplant. The subset denotes: CFSE-low proliferating T cells sorted from approximately six-day pre-transplant mixed lymphocyte reaction (GvH or HvG direction).

CDR3 loop: CASSYTMTGDNSPLHF. The CDR3 coding sequence is TGTGCCAGCAGTTACACCATGACAGGGGATAATTCACCCCTCCACTTT. The chain uses TRBV6-9 and TRBJ1-6; 8 bases align to TRBD1. Germline loops: CDR1 MNHGY, CDR2 SVAAGI. Losses at the gene ends were 3 bases for V and 5 bases for J; bases not matched to a gene: 6. CDR3 length: 16 amino acids.